The 21 T cell receptor beta chains given below trace back to one sample, sequenced in a study of cytomegalovirus exposure and HLA in healthy donors. Assay used: immunoSEQ multiplex PCR; TCRdb lists only in-frame clones, some missing. The sample lists 150,000 to 200,000 clones; more than 75% were seen once. Sequencing was done on a sample of PBMCs. The receptors come from a woman aged 18-29 years in good health and CMV-seronegative.

This clone has only one observation. This chain links TRBV6-6 with TRBJ1-1; 7 bases align to TRBD1. Losses at the gene ends were 5 bases for V and 0 bases for J; bases not matched to a gene: 6. Germline loops: CDR1 MNHNY, CDR2 SVGAGI (reference sequence). The CDR3 extends over 15 amino acids. The CDR3 here is CASSRGQTMNTEAFF. The CDR3 DNA reads TGTGCCAGCAGTCGGGGACAGACCATGAACACTGAAGCTTTCTTT.

The chain combines TRBV25-1 with TRBJ1-1; tentative D call: TRBD1 (6 bases). This CDR3 is built from 15 residues. Germline values: CDR1 MGHDK, CDR2 SYGVNS. Trimming took off 5 bases at V and 4 bases at J, with 17 bases between the two ends. The CDR3 bases are TGTGCCAGCAGTTTCAGCGGGGGGGCCTTCACTGAAGCTTTCTTT. It codes for CASSFSGGAFTEAFF.

The rearrangement links TRBV7-7 to TRBJ2-2; D perhaps matches TRBD2 (5 bases). Between the trimmed V and J ends, which lost 2 bases and 1 base, there was a span of 5 bases. From germline, CDR1 is SSHAT and CDR2 FNYEAQ (reference sequence). The CDR3 has 14 amino acids. The CDR3 sequence: CASSLRGNTGELFF. CDR3 DNA sequence: TGTGCCAGCAGCTTACGGGGGAACACCGGGGAGCTGTTTTTT.

This chain uses TRBV5-3 with TRBJ1-5; unclear D gene. TRBV5-3 carries the ORF label, with uncertain function. Trimming removed 1 base at V and 0 bases at J, with 20 bases between. The CDR3 runs to 19 residues. The CDR3 here is CARSLRVPGGAYSNQPQHF. The DNA for the CDR3 is TGTGCCAGAAGCTTGCGCGTGCCAGGAGGCGCTTATAGCAATCAGCCCCAGCATTTT.

This chain joins TRBV6-6 and TRBJ2-5; D uncertain. Germline V gives CDR1 MNHNY, CDR2 SVGAGI (reference sequence). V was clipped by 2 bases and J by 4 bases, with 5 bases between them. The length of the CDR3 is 12 residues. CDR3 DNA: TGTGCCAGCAGTTACAGCCCAGAGACCCAGTACTTC. Translating it yields CASSYSPETQYF.

This chain connects TRBV2 to TRBJ2-1; 14 positions agree with TRBD2. Germline assignment: CDR1 SNHLY and CDR2 FYNNEI. V lost 7 bases to trimming and J lost 2 bases; unmatched junction nucleotides: 4. The CDR3 is made up of 16 amino acids. CDR3 nucleotide sequence: TGTGCCAGCACGACTAGCGGGAGGGCGACCTACAATGAGCAGTTCTTC. It yields the protein CASTTSGRATYNEQFF. The variable domain in full, with the rest retrieved from reference TRBV2 and TRBJ2-1, is EPEVTQTPSHQVTQMGQEVILRCVPISNHLYFYWYRQILGQKVEFLVSFYNNEISEKSEIFDDQFSVERPDGSNFTLKIRSTKLEDSAMYFCASTTSGRATYNEQFFGPGTRLTVL.

V usage is TRBV2 and J usage is TRBJ1-5; possibly TRBD1 for D (5 bases). The CDR3 is 15 residues long. Germline assignment: CDR1 SNHLY and CDR2 FYNNEI. V was pared by 6 bases and J by 7 bases, with 19 bases between. The chain's CDR3 is CASRAFPDTSQPQHF. The DNA for the CDR3 is TGTGCCAGCAGGGCATTCCCGGACACCAGCCAGCCCCAGCATTTT. The whole variable domain, filled in from reference TRBV2 and TRBJ1-5, reads EPEVTQTPSHQVTQMGQEVILRCVPISNHLYFYWYRQILGQKVEFLVSFYNNEISEKSEIFDDQFSVERPDGSNFTLKIRSTKLEDSAMYFCASRAFPDTSQPQHFGDGTRLSIL.

V is TRBV6-1 and J is TRBJ1-1, with 9 bases matching TRBD1. Germline assignment: CDR1 MNHNS and CDR2 SASEGT. V lost 6 bases, J lost 5 bases, and 10 bases stayed unmatched. The length of the CDR3 is 15 residues. The CDR3: CASSYGQGRGTEAFF. The CDR3 DNA is TGTGCCAGCAGCTACGGACAGGGGAGAGGTACTGAAGCTTTCTTT.

The chain joins TRBV9 to TRBJ2-6; 9 bases line up with TRBD2. CDR1 is SGDLS, CDR2 YYNGEE, per germline. The trim removed 0 bases at V and 1 base at J, leaving 11 bases unmatched. CDR3 length: 20 amino acids. The CDR3 bases are TGTGCCAGCAGCGTAGAGATCGCACTGCGGGAGGGGTCTGGGGCCAACGTCCTGACTTTC. It encodes CASSVEIALREGSGANVLTF.

This clone occurred once. V is TRBV11-3 and J is TRBJ2-1; D unresolved. CDR1 is SGHNT, CDR2 YENEEA, per germline. The CDR3 spans 13 residues. The V and J ends lost 3 bases and 9 bases respectively, with 12 bases between them. The CDR3 spells CASSFSRTGEQFF. The CDR3 DNA reads TGTGCCAGCAGCTTCTCCCGTACGGGTGAGCAGTTCTTC.

The J gene is TRBJ1-2, the V gene TRBV6-5, with a possible D match to TRBD1 (5 bases). V was trimmed by 5 bases and J by 2 bases, leaving 15 bases between them. Germline CDR1 MNHEY, CDR2 SVGAGI. This CDR3 region has 15 residues. The CDR3 DNA follows: TGTGCCAGCAGTCTAGGGGCAGGAGTCAACTATGGCTACACCTTC. Translation gives CASSLGAGVNYGYTF.

In this sample, this clone turned up a few times. The rearrangement joins TRBV19 to TRBJ2-7, with D perhaps matching TRBD1 (5 bases). From germline, CDR1 is LNHDA and CDR2 SQIVND (reference sequence). There are 12 residues in the CDR3. V lost 1 base, J lost 6 bases, and 7 bases lay in between. The CDR3 loop reads CASSIGTSEQYF. CDR3 sequence (DNA): TGTGCCAGTAGTATAGGGACATCCGAGCAGTACTTC.

The V call is TRBV5-4, the J call TRBJ2-1, with 8 bases lining up with TRBD2. With V trimmed by 3 bases and J by 7 bases, 9 bases remained unmatched. CDR1 is SGHNT, CDR2 YYREEE, per germline (reference sequence). The CDR3 covers 15 residues. CDR3 DNA sequence: TGTGCCAGCAGCTCCCGGGGGGGGCGTGCAAATGAGCAGTTCTTC. This gives the protein CASSSRGGRANEQFF. Looking up the rest from reference TRBV5-4 and TRBJ2-1 gives the full variable domain: ETGVTQSPTHLIKTRGQQVTLRCSSQSGHNTVSWYQQALGQGPQFIFQYYREEENGRGNFPPRFSGLQFPNYSSELNVNALELDDSALYLCASSSRGGRANEQFFGPGTRLTVL.

This rearrangement joins TRBV7-6 to TRBJ1-6; D is perhaps TRBD1 (5 bases). V lost 2 bases to trimming and J lost 0 bases, with 20 bases between them. The CDR3 totals 20 residues. The germline CDR1 and CDR2 sequences are SGHVS and FNYEAQ. Here the CDR3 DNA reads TGTGCCAGCAGCTTAATCGGGGGTGTGGCAGGGAGCTCCTATAATTCACCCCTCCACTTT. Translated: CASSLIGGVAGSSYNSPLHF.

The chain couples TRBV10-3 to TRBJ1-2, with 7 bases fitting TRBD1. This CDR3 is 16 amino acids long. The trim removed 3 bases at V and 3 bases at J, leaving 10 bases unmatched. In germline, CDR1 is ENHRY, CDR2 SYGVKD. Here the CDR3 DNA reads TGTGCCATCAGTGATTTGAGTGACAGGGTTTACTATGGCTACACCTTC. Its translation: CAISDLSDRVYYGYTF.

V gene TRBV9 combines with J gene TRBJ2-3; a possible D gene is TRBD1 (6 bases). Germline CDR1 reads SGDLS; CDR2 reads YYNGEE. V lost 3 bases to trimming and J lost 4 bases, with 12 bases between them. This CDR3 is built from 14 residues. CDR3 amino acids: CASSERQVPDTQYF. CDR3 in DNA: TGTGCCAGCAGCGAGCGACAGGTCCCAGATACGCAGTATTTT.

The chain recombines TRBV5-6 with TRBJ1-1; 8 nucleotides match TRBD1. Trimming took 0 bases from V and 6 from J; bases not matched to a gene: 7. This CDR3 has 15 amino acids. Per the germline V gene, CDR1 is SGHDT and CDR2 is YYEEEE. CDR3 in DNA: TGTGCCAGCAGCTTGGTGGACAGGGACATCTCTGAAGCTTTCTTT. This codes for CASSLVDRDISEAFF.

This clone turned up a few times. This sequence joins TRBV25-1 and TRBJ1-2; no clear D gene. This CDR3 comprises 12 residues. Per the germline V gene, CDR1 is MGHDK and CDR2 is SYGVNS. Trimming shortened V by 6 bases and J by 4 bases, and 9 bases separated the two germline ends. For the CDR3, the DNA is TGTGCCAGCAGGGCGGAGGGCTATGGCTACACCTTC. Amino acids: CASRAEGYGYTF.

This clone has only one observation. The chain recombines TRBV6-1 with TRBJ2-7, with D possibly TRBD2 on 5 matching bases. The germline V and J ends were trimmed by 5 bases and 0 bases, with 11 bases remaining between them. Per the germline V gene, CDR1 is MNHNS and CDR2 is SASEGT. The CDR3 is 14 amino acids. CDR3 sequence (DNA): TGTGCCAGCAGTCTAGAGGGTAGCTCCTACGAGCAGTACTTC. Its translation: CASSLEGSSYEQYF.

The V and J genes are TRBV6-6 and TRBJ1-1; D call uncertain. The CDR3 is 13 amino acids. Germline CDR1 reads MNHNY; CDR2 reads SVGAGI (reference sequence). The V and J ends lost 2 bases and 0 bases respectively, with 4 bases between them. CDR3 DNA: TGTGCCAGCAGTTACCAGGTGAACACTGAAGCTTTCTTT. Amino acid sequence: CASSYQVNTEAFF.

V and J are TRBV6-5 and TRBJ2-7; TRBD2 might be the D (6 bases). Germline V gives CDR1 MNHEY, CDR2 SVGAGI. The CDR3 is 15 amino acids. Trimming shortened V by 6 bases and J by 0 bases, and 15 bases separated the two germline ends. Here the CDR3 DNA reads TGTGCCAGCAGCCAGAAGGGACTGAACTCCTACGAGCAGTACTTC. This codes for CASSQKGLNSYEQYF.